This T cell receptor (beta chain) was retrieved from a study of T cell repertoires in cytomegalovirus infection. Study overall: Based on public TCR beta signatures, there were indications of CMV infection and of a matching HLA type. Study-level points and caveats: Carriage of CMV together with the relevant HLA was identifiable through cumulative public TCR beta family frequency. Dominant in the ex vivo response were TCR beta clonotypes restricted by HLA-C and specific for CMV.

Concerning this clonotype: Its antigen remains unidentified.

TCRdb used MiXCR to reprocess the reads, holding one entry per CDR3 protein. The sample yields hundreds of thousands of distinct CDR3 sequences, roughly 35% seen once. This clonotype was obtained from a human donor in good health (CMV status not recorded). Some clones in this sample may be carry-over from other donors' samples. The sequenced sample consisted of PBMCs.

The DNA of the CDR3 is TGTGCCAGTACTACCCGAAGGATCGGCTTAGGGGATGAAAAACTGTTTTTT. It codes for CASTTRRIGLGDEKLFF. The rearrangement links TRBV19 to TRBJ1-4, with D possibly matching TRBD1 (5 bases). CDR3 length equals 17 residues. Germline assignment: CDR1 LNHDA and CDR2 SQIVND (reference sequence). V lost 7 bases and J 6 bases, leaving 24 bases between the germline ends.